The clone carrying this T cell receptor (beta chain) was seen many times. The antigen is undetermined. Using its own MiXCR run on the RT-PCR reads, TCRdb lists one record per CDR3 protein. The repertoire holds fewer than 600,000 distinct CDR3 sequences, with 6% to 9% as singletons. The sample belongs to a study of response to subunit inactivated influenza vaccine. Study-wide results and caveats: The authors suggested that few new T cells are recruited per seasonal influenza vaccination.

With V trimmed by 1 base and J by 8 bases, 11 bases remained unmatched. Germline CDR1 and CDR2: MGHRA and YSYEKL. The CDR3 consists of 17 residues. The sequence came from a man between 50 and 75 years old who received an inactivated influenza vaccine. This chain joins TRBV4-1 and TRBJ2-1, with TRBD2 matching over 10 bases. The material was PBMCs from blood, obtained 23 months after vaccination. The CDR3 DNA is TGCGCCAGCAGCCAAGGGGGGACGAGACTAGCGGGTTATGAGCAGTTCTTC. It codes for CASSQGGTRLAGYEQFF.